This TCR beta chain was identified during a study of T cell changes during pregnancy in multiple sclerosis (dated by TCRdb to the late 2010s). Notes on the research overall: The study looked at changes in the T cell repertoire across pregnancy in women with multiple sclerosis.

The CDR3 holds 13 amino acids from the cysteine to the phenylalanine. Only the CDR3 DNA stays, 39 bases, in frame from base 1. According to the germline V gene (reference sequence), CDR1 reads GTSNPN and CDR2 reads SVGIG. V lost 4 bases and J lost 4 bases; the stretch between them is 13 bases long. The protocol used for the library was the immunoSEQ multiplex PCR assay. The table was pulled from immuneACCESS by TCRdb, which kept in-frame rearrangements only. Such tables lose some clones; where checked, under half of the loss comes from unresolved V genes, and the rest has no known cause. A total of 65,000 to 85,000 clones appear in this sample, about 93% of them only once. The ten largest clones take up less than 0.15% of the sample. Remarks on this clone: The clone's antigen remains unknown. No clone much larger than this one lies a single base away; base qualities are absent.

Here the chain combines TRBV30 and TRBJ1-2, with the identity of the D gene unclear. The sample was CD4+ T cells from peripheral blood mononuclear cells, taken after pregnancy. The clonotype was recovered from a female donor with multiple sclerosis, enrolled in a pregnancy study. In nucleotides, the sequence is TGTGCCTGGACTCTTTCCCGGGGCTATGGCTACACCTTC. It translates as CAWTLSRGYGYTF. The variable domain in full, with residues beyond the CDR3 obtained from the reference TRBV30 and TRBJ1-2 genes, is SQTIHQWPATLVQPVGSPLSLECTVEGTSNPNLYWYRQAAGRGLQLLFYSVGIGQISSEVPQNLSASRPQDRQFILSSKKLLLSDSGFYLCAWTLSRGYGYTFGSGTRLTVV.